What follows describes a single TCR beta chain. This record comes from a study of blood T cell repertoires in COVID-19. Germline V gene lookup returns CDR1 LNHDA and CDR2 SQIVND (reference sequence). V was shortened by 4 bases and J by 4 bases, with 13 bases between the two germline ends. The CDR3 has 14 residues. Some clones are missing from TCRdb's copy, which holds only in-frame ones; the method was immunoSEQ multiplex PCR. The repertoire holds 150,000 to 180,000 clones, with about four fifths as singletons. V usage is TRBV19 and J usage is TRBJ1-2, with a tentative D call TRBD1 (6 bases). The sequence was collected from a man in his 60s with acute or convalescent COVID-19. Sequences were obtained from peripheral blood. The CDR3 sequence is CASSNRGASYGYTF. Here the CDR3 DNA reads TGTGCCAGTAGTAATCGGGGGGCGAGCTATGGCTACACCTTC.